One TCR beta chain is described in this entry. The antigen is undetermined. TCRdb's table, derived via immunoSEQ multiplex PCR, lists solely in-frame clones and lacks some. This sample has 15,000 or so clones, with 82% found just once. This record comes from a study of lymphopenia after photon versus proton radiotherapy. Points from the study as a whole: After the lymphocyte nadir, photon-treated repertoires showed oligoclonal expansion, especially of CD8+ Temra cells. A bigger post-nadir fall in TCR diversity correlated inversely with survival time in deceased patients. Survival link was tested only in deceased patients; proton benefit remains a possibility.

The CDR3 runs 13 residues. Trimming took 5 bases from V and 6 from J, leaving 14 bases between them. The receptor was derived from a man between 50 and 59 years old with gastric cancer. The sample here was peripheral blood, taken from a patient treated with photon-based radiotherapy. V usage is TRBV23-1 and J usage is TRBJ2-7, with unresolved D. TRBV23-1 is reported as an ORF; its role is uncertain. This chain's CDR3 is CASSTTEPGEQYV. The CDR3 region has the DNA TGCGCCAGCAGTACAACTGAGCCCGGCGAGCAGTACGTC.